This T cell receptor (beta chain) was obtained from a study of shared T cell receptors in the human thymus. From germline, CDR1 is MNHEY and CDR2 SVGAGI. This CDR3 has 14 amino acids. Trimming pared 6 bases from V and 4 bases from J, leaving 15 bases between. Assay: immunoSEQ multiplex PCR; the TCRdb copy retains only in-frame clones and omits some. Of about 400,000 clones listed, roughly 94% were seen once; the top ten hold about 0.02%. This chain connects TRBV6-5 to TRBJ1-2; D remains unclear. Sequencing input: thymocytes. This receptor was obtained from a human donor. The CDR3 is CASSNSPGSYGYTF. The DNA for the CDR3 is TGTGCCAGCAGCAACTCGCCGGGATCCTATGGCTACACCTTC.